This T cell receptor (beta chain) was captured by sequencing in a study of T cells in localized non-small cell lung cancer. The study's findings and limits: Peak T cell clonality was found in uninvolved adjacent lung, exceeding tumor. Because researchers sequenced only one region of the tumor, heterogeneity is still possible.

With respect to this clone: As yet, its antigen is unknown.

Trimming removed 4 bases from V and 6 bases from J, with 9 bases in between. The CDR3 spans 12 residues. Germline assignment: CDR1 LNHDA and CDR2 SQIVND (reference sequence). Sequencing was performed with immunoSEQ multiplex PCR; in TCRdb, only in-frame clones are kept and a portion is missing. The table includes about 34,000 clones, under 95% detected once. Sequencing was performed on peripheral blood, taken before any cancer treatment. The receptor was derived from a woman aged 35-75 years with stage I lung adenocarcinoma. The chain uses TRBV19 and TRBJ1-2, with a tentative D call TRBD1 (5 bases). The CDR3 here is CASSSGGDGYTF. The DNA of the CDR3 is TGTGCCAGTAGTAGTGGAGGGGATGGCTACACCTTC.